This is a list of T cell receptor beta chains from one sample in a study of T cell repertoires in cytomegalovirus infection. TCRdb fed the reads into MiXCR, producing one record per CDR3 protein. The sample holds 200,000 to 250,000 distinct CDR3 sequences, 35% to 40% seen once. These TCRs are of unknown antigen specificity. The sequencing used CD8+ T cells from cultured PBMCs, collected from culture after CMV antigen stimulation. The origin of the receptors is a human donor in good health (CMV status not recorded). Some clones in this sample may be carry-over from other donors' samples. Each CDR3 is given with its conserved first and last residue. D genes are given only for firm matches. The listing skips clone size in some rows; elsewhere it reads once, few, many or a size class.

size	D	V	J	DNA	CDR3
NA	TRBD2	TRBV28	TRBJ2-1	TGTGCCAGCAGTTTATTACTAGCGGGAGGCCCCAATGAGCAGTTCTTC	CASSLLLAGGPNEQFF
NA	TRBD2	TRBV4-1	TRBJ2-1	TGCGCCAGCAGCCAGGTAACCGGTGCGGGGGATCAGGATGAGCAGTTCTTC	CASSQVTGAGDQDEQFF
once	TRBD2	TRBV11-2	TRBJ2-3	TGTGCCAGCAGCTTAGGAGGGGAGGGGTCAGATACGCAGTATTTT	CASSLGGEGSDTQYF
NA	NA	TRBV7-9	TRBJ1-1	TGTGCCAGCAGCTTCGGGGGGGGCAGGACTGAAGCTTTCTTT	CASSFGGGRTEAFF
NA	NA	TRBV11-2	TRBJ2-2	TGTGCCAGCAGCTTAGCCCCGAGAGAGTACGGGGAGCTGTTTTTT	CASSLAPREYGELFF
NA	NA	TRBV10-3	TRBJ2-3	TGTGCCATCAGCTTGGGCAGGGGAATCACAGATACGCAGTATTTT	CAISLGRGITDTQYF
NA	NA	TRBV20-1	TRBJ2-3	TGCAGTGCTAGAGATTTTGGGCAGCTAAACACAGATACGCAGTATTTT	CSARDFGQLNTDTQYF
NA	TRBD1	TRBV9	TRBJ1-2	TGTGCCAGCAGCGTAGTGCGGACAGGGAGGGATGGCTACACCTTC	CASSVVRTGRDGYTF
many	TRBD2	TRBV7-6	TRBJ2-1	TGTGCCAGCAGCCTGGGGGGGGGGAATGAGCAGTTCTTC	CASSLGGGNEQFF
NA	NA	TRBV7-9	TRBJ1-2	TGTGCCAGCAACAATGATGAGTTTGGTGGCTACACCTTC	CASNNDEFGGYTF
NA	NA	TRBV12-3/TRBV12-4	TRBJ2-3	TGTGCCAGCAGTCTAAGACAGGGAGGCCCAGATACGCAGTATTTT	CASSLRQGGPDTQYF
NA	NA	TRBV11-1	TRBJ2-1	TGTGCCAGCAGCCTAGGGGTCCTCTACAATGAGCAGTTCTTC	CASSLGVLYNEQFF
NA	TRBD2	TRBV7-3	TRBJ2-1	TGTGCCAGCAGCCTCCGGGGGGGGCGGGGGGCCCGCAATGAGCAGTTCTTC	CASSLRGGRGARNEQFF
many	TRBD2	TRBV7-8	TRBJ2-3	TGTGCCAGCAGCTTAGGGCTCGGAGCGGGAGAAACAGATACGCAGTATTTT	CASSLGLGAGETDTQYF
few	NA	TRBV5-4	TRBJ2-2	TGTGCCAGCAGCTTGGACGGGAACACCGGGGAGCTGTTTTTT	CASSLDGNTGELFF
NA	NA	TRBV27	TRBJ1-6	TGTGCCAGCAGTTTAGGACGCTCCAATTCACCCCTCCACTTT	CASSLGRSNSPLHF
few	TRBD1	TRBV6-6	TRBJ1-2	TGTGCCAGCAAGACAGGGACATTCTATGGCTACACCTTC	CASKTGTFYGYTF
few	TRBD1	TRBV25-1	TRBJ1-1	TGTGCCAGCAGTGACAACAGGGGCGCCACTGAAGCTTTCTTT	CASSDNRGATEAFF
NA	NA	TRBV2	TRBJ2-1	TGTGCCAGCAGCGGCGTAGGGGGGTTCTCCTACAATGAGCAGTTCTTC	CASSGVGGFSYNEQFF
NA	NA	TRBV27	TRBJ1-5	TGTGCCAGCAGTTTCGGGGTGAACAATCAGCCCCAGCATTTT	CASSFGVNNQPQHF
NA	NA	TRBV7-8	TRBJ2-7	TGTGCCAGCAGCTTAGTGGGACTGTCAGGAACGCAGTACTTC	CASSLVGLSGTQYF
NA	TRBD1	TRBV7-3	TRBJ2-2	TGTGCCAGCAGCTTCACAGGGGTTGGGGGCGACGGGGAGCTGTTTTTT	CASSFTGVGGDGELFF
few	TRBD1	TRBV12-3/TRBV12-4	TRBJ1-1	TGTGCCAGCAGGTCGGGACAGGGCGTTGACACTGAAGCTTTCTTT	CASRSGQGVDTEAFF
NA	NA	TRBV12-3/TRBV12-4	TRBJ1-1	TGTGCCAGCAGTTTAGCTGCAGGTTCCGAGGAGGACACTGAAGCTTTCTTT	CASSLAAGSEEDTEAFF
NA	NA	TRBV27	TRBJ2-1	TGTGCCAGCAGTCTCACATTAGGGGGGAGGGACAATGAGCAGTTCTTC	CASSLTLGGRDNEQFF
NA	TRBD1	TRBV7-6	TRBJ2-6	TGTGCCAGCAGCTACGGGACAGGGGGCGCTGGGGCCAACGTCCTGACTTTC	CASSYGTGGAGANVLTF
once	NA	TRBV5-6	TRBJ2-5	TGTGCCAGCAGCTTGAGGCAGGGAGGAGACCAGTACTTC	CASSLRQGGDQYF
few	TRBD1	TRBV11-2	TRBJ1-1	TGTGCCAGCAGCTTATGGGACAGGGGGCTTGACACTGAAGCTTTCTTT	CASSLWDRGLDTEAFF
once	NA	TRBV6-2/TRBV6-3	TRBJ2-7	TGTGCCTGCTCGTCAGGGCGCAGCTACGAGCAGTACTTC	CACSSGRSYEQYF
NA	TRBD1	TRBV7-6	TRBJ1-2	TGTGCCAGCAGCCCGGGACAGCTTTATGTCTACACCTTC	CASSPGQLYVYTF
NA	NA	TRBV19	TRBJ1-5	TGTGCCAGTAAGCCGGGACATATCAATCAGCCCCAGCATTTT	CASKPGHINQPQHF
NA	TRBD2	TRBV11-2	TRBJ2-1	TGTGCCAGCAGCTTTAGCGGGGGGGCGGGTGAGCAGTTCTTC	CASSFSGGAGEQFF
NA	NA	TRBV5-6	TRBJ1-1	TGTGCCAGCAGCGAGGATACAGGGAGTGGGCTGAACACTGAAGCTTTCTTT	CASSEDTGSGLNTEAFF
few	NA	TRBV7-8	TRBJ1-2	TGTGCCAGCAGCTTAGCGTCAGGAGGGCTTGGCTACACCTTC	CASSLASGGLGYTF
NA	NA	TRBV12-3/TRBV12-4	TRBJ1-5	TGTGCCAGCGGTTTACGGCCTGACCAGCCCCAGCATTTT	CASGLRPDQPQHF
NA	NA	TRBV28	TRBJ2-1	TGTGCCACCCAGGAGAGCTCCTACAATGAGCAGTTCTTC	CATQESSYNEQFF
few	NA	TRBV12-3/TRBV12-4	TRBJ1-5	TGTGCCAGCAGTTTCTGGGCGGAGGATCAGCCCCAGCATTTT	CASSFWAEDQPQHF
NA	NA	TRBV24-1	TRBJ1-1	TGTGCCACCAGTGATTTCCCAGGGTCTGAAGCTTTCTTT	CATSDFPGSEAFF
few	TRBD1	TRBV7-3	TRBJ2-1	TGTGCCAGCAGCTTAACCCCCGGGACAGGGTCCAATGAGCAGTTCTTC	CASSLTPGTGSNEQFF
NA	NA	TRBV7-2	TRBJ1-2	TGTGCCAGCAGCTTATTGGAGGGAACCTATGGCTACACCTTC	CASSLLEGTYGYTF
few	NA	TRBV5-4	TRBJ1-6	TGTGCCAGCAGTAAGGAGGCGAATTCACCCCTCCACTTT	CASSKEANSPLHF